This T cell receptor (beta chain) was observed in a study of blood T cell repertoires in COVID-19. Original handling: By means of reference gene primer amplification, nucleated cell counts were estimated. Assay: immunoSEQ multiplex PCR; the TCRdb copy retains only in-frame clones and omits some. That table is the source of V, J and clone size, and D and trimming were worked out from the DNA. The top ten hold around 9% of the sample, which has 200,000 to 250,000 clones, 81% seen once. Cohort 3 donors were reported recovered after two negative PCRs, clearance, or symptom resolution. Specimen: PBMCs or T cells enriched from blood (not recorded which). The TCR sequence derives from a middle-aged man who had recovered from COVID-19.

CDR3 residues: CASSPRTGGTYEQYF. CDR3 bases: TGTGCCAGCAGTCCCCGGACAGGGGGAACCTACGAGCAGTACTTC. The chain has TRBV27 and TRBJ2-7; 10 nucleotides line up with TRBD1. CDR3 length: 15 amino acids. Germline V gives CDR1 MNHEY, CDR2 SMNVEV (reference sequence). V dropped 5 bases and J dropped 2; count of bases not matched to a gene: 6.